One and the same sample provided the 3 T cell receptor beta chains below, sequenced in a study of blood T cell repertoires in COVID-19. Sequencing used immunoSEQ multiplex PCR; TCRdb keeps in-frame clones, though not all of them. The profile shows roughly 230,000 clones, around four fifths of them singletons. Sequencing was performed on peripheral blood. These receptors were collected from a woman at least 80 years old with COVID-19, enrolled during active disease.

The gene calls are TRBV6-5 and TRBJ2-1; D might be TRBD1 (5 bases). The germline V and J ends were trimmed by 2 bases and 4 bases, with 12 bases remaining between them. The germline V gene encodes CDR1 MNHEY and CDR2 SVGAGI. CDR3 length equals 15 residues. Here the CDR3 DNA reads TGTGCCAGCAGTTACAGGGGCCTGAGGTACAATGAGCAGTTCTTC. Amino acid sequence: CASSYRGLRYNEQFF.

In its sample, this clone was seen once. The J gene is TRBJ2-5, the V gene TRBV29-1; TRBD2 agrees at 8 bases. Unmatched junction bases numbered 9, after V lost 7 bases and J lost 5 bases. CDR1 and CDR2 (germline): SQVTM, ANQGSEA. CDR3 size: 13 residues. The CDR3 sequence is CSARRGGVETQYF. CDR3 in DNA: TGCAGCGCTAGACGGGGGGGCGTTGAGACCCAGTACTTC.

This sequence joins TRBV5-1 and TRBJ1-1, with a possible D match to TRBD1 (6 bases). The CDR3 runs to 16 residues. Trimming pared 7 bases from V and 3 bases from J, leaving 22 bases between. Germline CDR1 reads SGHRS; CDR2 reads YFSETQ. CDR3 in DNA: TGCGCCAGCTCGGGAGGGGACAAGCCGGGTTACACTGAAGCTTTCTTT. Translated, it gives CASSGGDKPGYTEAFF.